The rows below give T cell receptor beta chains drawn from one sample of a study of lymphopenia after photon versus proton radiotherapy. Clones were sequenced by immunoSEQ multiplex PCR, and TCRdb holds only the in-frame ones, with some missing. The sample has 89,000 or so clones, 80% to 90% seen once. The material sequenced was peripheral blood, taken from a patient treated with proton-based radiotherapy. The origin of the receptors is a man aged 55 to 70 with pancreatic cancer. Both conserved end residues are trimmed from each CDR3. The listing skips clone size in some rows; elsewhere it reads once, few, many or a size class.

TRBJ2-5	TRBV7-2	-	ASSLASLQETQY
TRBJ1-1	TRBV28	-	ASSPYSQGYTEAF
TRBJ2-7	TRBV5-6	-	ASSSGLIYEQY
TRBJ1-4	TRBV4-2	-	ASSPGGWANEKLF
TRBJ2-4	TRBV7-8	-	ASSLVGGASTQY
TRBJ2-5	TRBV19	-	ASGPRGQETQY
TRBJ2-5	TRBV11-3	-	ATAAGAQETQY
TRBJ2-7	TRBV7-9	-	ASSPGDRASYEQY
TRBJ2-3	TRBV30	-	AWSVLGRAATDTQY
TRBJ1-1	TRBV29-1	many	SVRTGGNTEAF
TRBJ2-1	TRBV10-3	-	AISTTGDEQF
TRBJ1-5	TRBV19	few	ASRRQTGGNQPQH
TRBJ2-7	TRBV18	few	ASSLTDFSYEQY
TRBJ1-1	TRBV11-3	few	ASSSGPGAEAF
TRBJ2-3	TRBV6-4	-	ASSSLAGETDTQY
TRBJ2-1	TRBV5-1	-	ASSLSKGEQF
TRBJ2-2	TRBV5-1	-	ASSYSGGMNTGELF
TRBJ1-3	TRBV13	few	ASSTRQGRSGNTIY
TRBJ1-1	TRBV7-9	once	ASSSFWVQNTEAF
TRBJ1-6	TRBV30	-	AWSRQGDSPLH
TRBJ2-5	TRBV5-1	-	ASSIQGATQETQY
TRBJ1-2	TRBV5-5	-	ASSQDPSGAQNYGYT
TRBJ1-5	TRBV28	-	ASSSYFSDSNQPQH
TRBJ1-1	TRBV11-3	-	ASSLAVNTEAF
TRBJ2-1	TRBV19	-	ASREIADLSYNEQF
TRBJ1-1	TRBV15	once	ATSRDLRGTEAF
TRBJ2-1	TRBV5-4	-	ASSLVAGRNNEQF
TRBJ2-7	TRBV5-1	-	ASSRTTGTGYEQY
TRBJ2-2	TRBV6-1	-	ASSASRDRGYTGELF
TRBJ1-1	TRBV19	few	ASIDGGVGDTEAF
TRBJ1-2	TRBV28	-	ASKPGQGSYGYT
TRBJ2-1	TRBV7-9	few	ASSLSTGSSYNEQF
TRBJ1-2	TRBV28	-	ASSSGTENYGYT
TRBJ2-1	TRBV27	-	ASSTTGTGGQF
TRBJ2-2	TRBV5-1	few	ASSVTSGTNTGELF
TRBJ2-2	TRBV28	-	ASSFSTDTGELF
TRBJ1-2	TRBV9	-	ASSVGRARKDYGYT
TRBJ2-1	TRBV6-4	once	ASSSIAGGLNEQF
TRBJ2-7	TRBV19	medium-sized	ASSMGLGTGLYEQY
TRBJ2-7	TRBV28	-	ASSFRQKRDSAYEQY